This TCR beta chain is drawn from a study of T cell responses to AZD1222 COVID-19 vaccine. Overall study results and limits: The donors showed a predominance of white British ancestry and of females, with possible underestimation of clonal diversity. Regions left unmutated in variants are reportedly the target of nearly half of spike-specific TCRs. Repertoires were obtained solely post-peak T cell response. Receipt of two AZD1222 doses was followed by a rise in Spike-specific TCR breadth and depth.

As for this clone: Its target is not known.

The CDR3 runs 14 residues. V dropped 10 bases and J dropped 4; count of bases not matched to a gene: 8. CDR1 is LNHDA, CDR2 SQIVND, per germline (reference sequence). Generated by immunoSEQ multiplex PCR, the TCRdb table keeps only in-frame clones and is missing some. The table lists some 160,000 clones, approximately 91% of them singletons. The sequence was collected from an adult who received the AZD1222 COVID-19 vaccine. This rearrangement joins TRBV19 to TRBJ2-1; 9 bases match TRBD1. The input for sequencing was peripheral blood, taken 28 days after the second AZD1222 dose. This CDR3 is CATLDRGGYNEQFF. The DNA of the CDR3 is TGTGCCACCCTCGACAGGGGGGGGTACAATGAGCAGTTCTTC.